This T cell receptor (beta chain) is from a study of T cell repertoires in cytomegalovirus infection (dated by TCRdb to between 2019 and 2020). Regarding the study in general: Because public TCR beta signatures pointed to carriage of CMV infection together with the matching HLA type, the HLA type of each donor mattered for the analysis. The study at large found these results: In both this cohort and an independent cohort of 300 to 450 donors, the cumulative frequency of public TCR beta family members distinguished carriers of CMV infection plus the relevant HLA type. In the ex vivo response, HLA-C-restricted CMV-specific TCR beta clonotypes were dominant, and in two of eight donors the single most frequent clonotype came from this HLA-C-restricted group.

Sequenced using an Illumina HiSeq 1500. In-frame beta chains were kept once TCRdb had trimmed the public reads at Q25 with fastp and called clones with MiXCR. Every entry covers one CDR3 protein and lists the most common genes and DNA from its rows. This sample lists under 800,000 distinct CDR3 sequences; roughly 24% were detected once. The top ten hold 8% of the sample. V and J lose 3 bases and 4 bases, and a span of 6 bases separates them. From the germline V gene (reference sequence), CDR1 is LNHNV and CDR2 is YYDKDF. The CDR3 spans 13 residues, from the cysteine through the phenylalanine. This entry keeps only the CDR3 DNA: 39 bases, framed from base 1. This clonotype was detected many times. The antigen this receptor binds is unknown. There are no base qualities to consult, and no much larger clone falls within one base.

The clonotype was recovered from a human donor in good health (CMV status not recorded). Some clones in this sample may be carry-over from other donors' samples. The specimen was CD8+ T cells from PBMCs. Recombination joined TRBV15 with TRBJ2-2, with the D gene call left open. This receptor has the CDR3 CATSRGVTGELFF. The bases are TGTGCCACCAGCAGGGGTGTCACCGGGGAGCTGTTTTTT.